This entry lists 2 T cell receptor beta chains sequenced from one sample in a study of cytomegalovirus exposure and HLA in healthy donors. Both 60 Vbeta primers and 13 Jbeta primers went into the PCR. The repertoire was sequenced with immunoSEQ multiplex PCR; TCRdb's copy has only in-frame clones and lacks some. The repertoire table contains over 90,000 clones. Sequenced material: PBMCs. The receptor source for this set is a man between 35 and 55 years old in good health and CMV-seronegative.

The chain uses TRBV10-2 and TRBJ1-5; 9 bases match TRBD1. V lost 5 bases, J lost 5 bases, and 7 bases stayed unmatched. CDR3 size: 15 residues. Germline V CDR1 and CDR2: WSHSY, SAAADI. Here the CDR3 DNA reads TGCGCCAGCAGTCTATCAACAGGGGGCGATCAGCCCCAGCATTTT. It encodes CASSLSTGGDQPQHF.

This chain connects TRBV6-4 to TRBJ2-2, with a tentative D call TRBD2 (5 bases). The germline V gene encodes CDR1 MRHNA and CDR2 SNTAGT. This CDR3 has 13 amino acids. The ends were cut back, 5 bases at V and 4 bases at J, with 8 bases in the middle. CDR3: CASSREFTGELFF. The CDR3 DNA reads as TGTGCCAGCAGTAGGGAGTTCACCGGGGAGCTGTTTTTT.